These 8 T cell receptor beta chains originate from one sample sequenced in a study of regulatory T cells in long-lasting Graves disease (dated by TCRdb to 2020 to 2023). The library was built by means of multiplex PCR. This sample was sequenced with an Illumina HiSeq 4000. CDR3 regions were amplified by Arm-PCR with iRepertoire HTBI primers to construct TCR beta libraries. TCRdb itself trimmed the public reads at Q25 with fastp, ran MiXCR and retained productive beta chains. For every CDR3 protein sequence, its rows merge into one entry that carries the most common genes and DNA. This sample lists 350,000 to 500,000 distinct CDR3 sequences; roughly 23% were detected once. Of the sample, 14% falls within the top ten clones. This sample's time point label indicates: persistent/refractory GD, antithyroid drugs over 5 years with positive TRAb. For both TCR sequencing and RNA sequencing, RNA was extracted from PBMCs in TRIzol.

The sample in question was peripheral blood mononuclear cells (PBMCs), obtained when the disease was refractory, from a patient treated with antithyroid drugs. The receptor source for this set is a female donor with Graves disease.

This rearrangement joins TRBV6-4 to TRBJ2-3; maybe TRBD1 (6 bases). Germline-derived CDR1 and CDR2 are MRHNA and SNTAGT. V shed 9 bases and J shed 5 bases, with 18 bases lying between them. The CDR3 totals 14 residues. CDR3 DNA sequence: TGTGCCAGTCACCCCTCAGGGGCGGGAGATACGCAGTATTTT. Its translation is CASHPSGAGDTQYF.

V is TRBV7-8 and J is TRBJ1-5, with D uncertain. The V gene lost 0 bases and the J gene lost 5 bases, with 14 bases spanning the gap. This CDR3 region has 16 residues. From germline, CDR1 is SGHVS and CDR2 FQNEAQ. DNA for the CDR3: TGTGCCAGCAGCTTAGCAATTTTAGACGGTTATCAGCCCCAGCATTTT. Amino acid sequence: CASSLAILDGYQPQHF.

This clonotype occurred many times. The CDR3 reads CASSGEGAGDEAFF. DNA for the CDR3: TGTGCCAGCAGTGGGGAAGGGGCGGGAGATGAAGCTTTCTTT. V and J are TRBV2 and TRBJ1-1; possible D gene TRBD1, 5 bases. Trimming pared 4 bases from V and 7 bases from J, leaving 16 bases between. The CDR3 extends over 14 amino acids. The germline V gene has CDR1 SNHLY and CDR2 FYNNEI. The full variable domain, rest sourced from reference TRBV2 and TRBJ1-1, is EPEVTQTPSHQVTQMGQEVILRCVPISNHLYFYWYRQILGQKVEFLVSFYNNEISEKSEIFDDQFSVERPDGSNFTLKIRSTKLEDSAMYFCASSGEGAGDEAFFGQGTRLTVV.

This clonotype came up many times. The V call is TRBV24-1, the J call TRBJ2-2; 8 bases are a match to TRBD2. V lost 4 bases, J lost 6 bases, and 15 bases stayed unmatched. Germline V CDR1 and CDR2: KGHDR, SFDVKD. The CDR3 is made up of 18 amino acids. CDR3 DNA sequence: TGTGCCACCAGTGACCTCCGCGGGGGAGCGGGAGATCCCGGGGAGCTGTTTTTT. Its translation is CATSDLRGGAGDPGELFF.

V is TRBV19 and J is TRBJ2-1, with 9 bases fitting TRBD2. The CDR3 spans 15 residues. Germline V gene sequence: CDR1 LNHDA, CDR2 SQIVND (reference sequence). Germline trimming cut 1 base from V and 7 bases from J; bases unmatched to any gene: 5. In DNA, the CDR3 is TGTGCCAGTAGTATAGTAGCGGGAGTGGGGAATGAGCAGTTCTTC. Translation: CASSIVAGVGNEQFF.

Ten or more counts support this clonotype. The chain has TRBV28 and TRBJ2-7, with TRBD2 identical over 9 bases. CDR3 length equals 18 residues. The junction had 15 bases not matched to a gene; V was cut back by 3 bases and J by 3 bases. Germline CDR1 and CDR2: MDHEN and SYDVKM. As DNA, the CDR3 is TGTGCCAGCAGTTTTCAGGTCGCTAGCGGGAAGGATGACTACGAGCAGTACTTC. Translation gives CASSFQVASGKDDYEQYF.

A single count supports this clonotype. V gene TRBV2 combines with J gene TRBJ2-4; D is unresolved. V was shortened by 8 bases and J by 5 bases, with 10 bases between the two germline ends. This CDR3 is built from 12 residues. Per the germline V gene, CDR1 is SNHLY and CDR2 is FYNNEI. This CDR3 is CASGLTQNIQYF. CDR3 nucleotide sequence: TGTGCCAGCGGCCTGACACAAAACATTCAGTACTTC.

This clonotype was seen at least ten times. This sequence joins TRBV5-1 and TRBJ1-2, with 7 bases matching TRBD1. V trimming: 1 base; J trimming: 6 bases; junction bases outside the gene matches: 12. Germline V gene sequence: CDR1 SGHRS, CDR2 YFSETQ. The CDR3 runs 16 residues. CDR3 sequence reads: CASSLRSAGGVNGYTF. The CDR3 DNA is TGCGCCAGCAGCTTGAGATCGGCAGGGGGGGTGAATGGCTACACCTTC.